These 30 T cell receptor beta chains share one sample of origin, sequenced in a study of blood T cell repertoires in COVID-19. TCRdb keeps only in-frame clones here, not all; method: immunoSEQ multiplex PCR. This table holds about 220,000 clones, around 80% found once. The sequencing sample was made of peripheral blood. These receptors were obtained from a woman aged 70-85 years with acute or convalescent COVID-19.

This clone showed up just a few times. This sequence joins TRBV28 and TRBJ2-3, with D tentatively TRBD1 (6 bases). The CDR3 spans 15 residues. Germline CDR1 MDHEN, CDR2 SYDVKM. V was trimmed by 5 bases and J by 0 bases, leaving 12 bases between them. The DNA for the CDR3 is TGTGCCAGCAGTCTAGGACAGCCTAGCACAGATACGCAGTATTTT. Translated, it gives CASSLGQPSTDTQYF.

The chain has TRBV29-1 and TRBJ1-1; D possibly corresponds to TRBD1 (6 bases). CDR1 and CDR2 from the germline V gene are SQVTM and ANQGSEA. CDR3 size: 14 residues. Trimming removed 4 bases at V and 1 base at J, with 13 bases between. The DNA of the CDR3 is TGCAGCGTTGGTCTGGGGGCAACGAACACTGAAGCTTTCTTT. Its protein is CSVGLGATNTEAFF.

In regard to this clone: Within the sample, other DNA sequences also encode this same CDR3. The CDR3 coding sequence is TGTGCCAGCTCACGACCGGGACAGGGGTTCTACGAGCAGTACTTC. The encoded protein is CASSRPGQGFYEQYF. The chain carries TRBV18 and TRBJ2-7, with 10 positions matching TRBD1. The CDR3 is made up of 15 amino acids. Losses at the gene ends were 4 bases for V and 3 bases for J; bases not matched to a gene: 6. Germline CDR1 and CDR2: KGHSH and LQKENI.

The chain recombines TRBV9 with TRBJ2-3; D is uncertain. V was cut by 0 bases and J by 6 bases, with 5 bases left in between. Looked up from germline, CDR1 is SGDLS and CDR2 is YYNGEE. The CDR3 extends over 12 amino acids. In DNA form, the CDR3 reads TGTGCCAGCAGCGTAGCTCTTGATACGCAGTATTTT. Translation gives CASSVALDTQYF.

J is TRBJ1-1 and V is TRBV5-1; D is uncertain. Germline V gene lookup returns CDR1 SGHRS and CDR2 YFSETQ. V was cut by 2 bases and J by 6 bases, with 20 bases left in between. The CDR3 is 16 amino acids. For the CDR3, the DNA is TGCGCCAGCAGCTTCCATCGGGGTTTCGGAAACCCTGAAGCTTTCTTT. It is translated as CASSFHRGFGNPEAFF.

This chain uses TRBV5-1 with TRBJ2-1; maybe TRBD2 (6 bases). Per germline, CDR1 SGHRS and CDR2 YFSETQ. V was cut by 3 bases and J by 8 bases, with 12 bases left in between. The length of the CDR3 is 13 residues. Here the CDR3 reads CASSWPGVDEQFF. For the CDR3, the DNA is TGCGCCAGCAGCTGGCCGGGGGTGGATGAGCAGTTCTTC.

The chain links TRBV7-8 to TRBJ2-3; no definite D call. CDR1 and CDR2 (germline): SGHVS, FQNEAQ. The CDR3 is 13 residues long. Trimming shortened V by 8 bases and J by 6 bases, and 15 bases separated the two germline ends. The chain's CDR3 is CASCTKLWDTQYF. Written as DNA, the CDR3 is TGTGCCAGCTGTACTAAGCTTTGGGATACGCAGTATTTT.

The V gene is TRBV10-3, the J gene TRBJ1-1; no clear D gene. V gave up 6 bases and J gave up 1 base, with 12 bases separating them. This CDR3 region has 14 residues. CDR1 and CDR2 from the germline V gene are ENHRY and SYGVKD. CDR3 sequence reads: CAIRSAAGNTEAFF. The CDR3 DNA reads as TGTGCCATCAGATCGGCAGCGGGGAACACTGAAGCTTTCTTT.

V is TRBV5-1 and J is TRBJ2-1; 11 positions agree with TRBD2. The CDR3 length is 16 residues. Trimming removed 0 bases from V and 5 bases from J; junction bases left unmatched: 4. CDR1 SGHRS and CDR2 YFSETQ come from the germline V gene. CDR3 in DNA: TGCGCCAGCAGCTTGGCCGGGACTAGCGGTCACAATGAGCAGTTCTTC. Protein product: CASSLAGTSGHNEQFF. Combining the CDR3 with reference TRBV5-1 and TRBJ2-1 gives the whole variable domain KAGVTQTPRYLIKTRGQQVTLSCSPISGHRSVSWYQQTPGQGLQFLFEYFSETQRNKGNFPGRFSGRQFSNSRSEMNVSTLELGDSALYLCASSLAGTSGHNEQFFGPGTRLTVL.

The genes are TRBV9 and TRBJ2-3, with D perhaps matching TRBD2 (7 bases). Germline CDR1 and CDR2: SGDLS and YYNGEE. The CDR3 has 17 amino acids. The germline V and J ends were trimmed by 0 bases and 1 base, with 15 bases remaining between them. CDR3 bases: TGTGCCAGCAGCGTAGGTGTGGGGGGGGCCGGCACAGATACGCAGTATTTT. Protein product: CASSVGVGGAGTDTQYF. The whole variable domain, remainder taken from reference TRBV9 and TRBJ2-3, is DSGVTQTPKHLITATGQRVTLRCSPRSGDLSVYWYQQSLDQGLQFLIQYYNGEERAKGNILERFSAQQFPDLHSELNLSSLELGDSALYFCASSVGVGGAGTDTQYFGPGTRLTVL.

The chain links TRBV3-1 (or the pseudogene TRBV3-2) to TRBJ2-7; TRBD2 matches 9 bases. V trimming: 4 bases; J trimming: 7 bases; junction bases outside the gene matches: 11. Germline V gives CDR1 LGHDT, CDR2 YNNKEL (reference sequence). The CDR3 spans 15 residues. CDR3 in amino acids: CASSPAGGTVREQYV. CDR3 nucleotide sequence: TGTGCCAGCAGCCCAGCGGGGGGAACTGTCCGGGAGCAGTACGTC.

The chain combines TRBV5-1 with TRBJ2-5, with 16 bases identical to TRBD2. Germline lookup yields CDR1 SGHRS and CDR2 YFSETQ. V lost 4 bases to trimming and J lost 5 bases; unmatched junction nucleotides: 8. This CDR3 is 17 amino acids long. The CDR3 reads CASSTGTSGGASETQYF. The CDR3 nucleotides are TGCGCCAGCAGCACCGGGACTAGCGGGGGGGCCTCGGAGACCCAGTACTTC.

A remark on this clone: At one end, the junction sequence differs from germline, possibly due to a read error. The chain's CDR3 is CASSFRDRESVLF. The CDR3 DNA is TGTGCCAGCAGCTTCCGGGACAGGGAATCTGTGCTCTTC. The chain recombines TRBV13 with TRBJ2-1; TRBD1 matches 9 bases. This CDR3 spans 13 amino acids. Germline V gene data show CDR1 as PRHDT and CDR2 as FYEKMQ (reference sequence).

In this sample, this clone turned up a few times. The chain combines TRBV6-5 with TRBJ1-4, with 7 nucleotides matching TRBD1. Germline values: CDR1 MNHEY, CDR2 SVGAGI. Trimming at V came to 5 bases and at J to 6 bases, leaving 9 bases not matched to a gene. The CDR3 contains 15 residues. CDR3 in amino acids: CASSHFQGGDEKLFF. CDR3 bases: TGTGCCAGCAGTCACTTCCAGGGGGGAGATGAAAAACTGTTTTTT.

This chain connects TRBV4-1 to TRBJ2-1; 9 nucleotides align to TRBD2. This CDR3 has 18 residues. The germline gives CDR1 MGHRA, CDR2 YSYEKL. Trimming took 4 bases from V and 4 from J; bases not matched to a gene: 14. CDR3 DNA: TGCGCCAGCAGCCCAATCTCAGGAGGGCTAGCGGGGTACAATGAGCAGTTCTTC. Translating gives CASSPISGGLAGYNEQFF.

This clone was seen many times. This sequence joins TRBV5-1 and TRBJ2-7, with TRBD1 matching over 9 bases. The CDR3 is 14 residues long. The germline V gene encodes CDR1 SGHRS and CDR2 YFSETQ. After removal of 5 bases from V and 1 base from J, the junction contained 4 bases not matched to a gene. CDR3 in DNA: TGCGCCAGCAGGAAGGGGACAGGGTCCTACGAGCAGTACGTC. Its protein is CASRKGTGSYEQYV.

This clone has just a few counts. The chain combines TRBV4-1 with TRBJ1-5; 7 positions agree with TRBD1. Germline lookup yields CDR1 MGHRA and CDR2 YSYEKL. After removal of 2 bases from V and 3 bases from J, the junction contained 13 bases not matched to a gene. The CDR3 has 18 amino acids. For the CDR3, the DNA is TGCGCCAGCAGCCAAAGGCAGCTGACAGGGCCGATCAATCAGCCCCAGCATTTT. Encoded protein: CASSQRQLTGPINQPQHF.

The V call is TRBV20-1, the J call TRBJ2-7; D might be TRBD1 (5 bases). V lost 6 bases to trimming and J lost 5 bases, with 11 bases between them. Germline assignment: CDR1 DFQATT and CDR2 SNEGSKA (reference sequence). This CDR3 spans 11 amino acids. Written as DNA, the CDR3 is TGCAGTGCCGGTCAGGGAAACGAGCAGTACGTC. Protein product: CSAGQGNEQYV.

V is TRBV7-9 and J is TRBJ1-5; maybe TRBD1 (6 bases). The germline V gene has CDR1 SEHNR and CDR2 FQNEAQ (reference sequence). The CDR3 contains 11 residues. V was clipped by 5 bases and J by 9 bases, with 8 bases between them. This CDR3 is CASSRGAPQHF. The DNA of the CDR3 is TGTGCCAGCAGCCGGGGGGCGCCCCAGCATTTT.

The chain couples TRBV6-2 or TRBV6-3 to TRBJ2-6; 9 nucleotides align to TRBD1. Germline V gene lookup returns CDR1 MNHEY and CDR2 SVGEGT. The CDR3 covers 19 residues. V shed 2 bases, J shed 0 bases, and the junction held 8 bases outside the gene matches. CDR3 coding DNA: TGTGCCAGCAGTTACGCCCCGGGACAGGGCCTCTCTGGGGCCAACGTCCTGACTTTC. Its translation is CASSYAPGQGLSGANVLTF.

The rearrangement uses TRBV10-3 and TRBJ1-1; possible D gene TRBD1, 6 bases. This CDR3 is built from 13 residues. Trimming took 6 bases from V and 4 from J, leaving 12 bases between them. Germline CDR1 is ENHRY and CDR2 is SYGVKD. CDR3 coding DNA: TGTGCCATCAGGCCTGGCAGGGGCACTGAAGCTTTCTTT. This gives the protein CAIRPGRGTEAFF.

This clone was seen a single time. The chain is built from TRBV9 and TRBJ1-2; 7 nucleotides match TRBD1. The J segment lost 4 bases and the V segment lost 0 bases, leaving 3 bases of the junction unmatched. Germline V gene data show CDR1 as SGDLS and CDR2 as YYNGEE. The length of the CDR3 is 14 residues. The CDR3 sequence: CASSVEDRAYGYTF. The CDR3 region has the DNA TGTGCCAGCAGCGTAGAAGACAGGGCCTATGGCTACACCTTC. The full variable domain, its missing parts supplied by reference TRBV9 and TRBJ1-2, is DSGVTQTPKHLITATGQRVTLRCSPRSGDLSVYWYQQSLDQGLQFLIQYYNGEERAKGNILERFSAQQFPDLHSELNLSSLELGDSALYFCASSVEDRAYGYTFGSGTRLTVV.

The chain uses TRBV19 and TRBJ1-4; 9 bases are a match to TRBD1. This CDR3 contains 16 residues. Germline values: CDR1 LNHDA, CDR2 SQIVND (reference sequence). V lost 5 bases, J lost 8 bases, and 12 bases stayed unmatched. CDR3 bases: TGTGCCAGTAGTTTACAAACAGGGGGCGCGGGAGAAAAACTGTTTTTT. Translated, it gives CASSLQTGGAGEKLFF.

This clone was recorded a few times. The chain employs TRBV19 and TRBJ1-5; D is undetermined. Germline lookup yields CDR1 LNHDA and CDR2 SQIVND (reference sequence). The CDR3 contains 16 residues. Trimming left V 5 bases short and J 5 bases short, with 19 bases between. The CDR3 DNA follows: TGTGCCAGTAGTCGGACTTCACCTCACCGGTATCAGCCCCAGCATTTT. Translated, it gives CASSRTSPHRYQPQHF.

In nucleotides, the CDR3 is TGTGCCACCAGTGATTCCCGACAGGCCAAAAGCTCCTACGAGCAGTACTTC. The encoded protein is CATSDSRQAKSSYEQYF. The V call is TRBV24-1, the J call TRBJ2-7; D is perhaps TRBD1 (6 bases). The germline CDR1 and CDR2 sequences are KGHDR and SFDVKD. This CDR3 has 17 residues. V was cut by 2 bases and J by 0 bases, with 16 bases left in between.

The V gene is TRBV5-1, the J gene TRBJ1-1; TRBD1 matches at 7 bases. V was pared by 4 bases and J by 10 bases, with 13 bases of the junction left unmatched. Germline CDR1 and CDR2: SGHRS and YFSETQ. This CDR3 spans 14 amino acids. CDR3 protein: CASSEDGLNRGAFF. The CDR3 DNA sequence: TGCGCCAGCAGCGAAGACGGTTTGAACAGGGGAGCTTTCTTT.

The chain has TRBV3-1 (or the pseudogene TRBV3-2) and TRBJ1-2; tentative D call: TRBD1 (5 bases). The germline CDR1 and CDR2 sequences are LGHDT and YNNKEL (reference sequence). Trimming pared 1 base from V and 5 bases from J, leaving 17 bases between. CDR3 size: 16 residues. The CDR3 loop is CASSQGSREGRYGYTF. As DNA, the CDR3 is TGTGCCAGCAGCCAAGGGAGCAGGGAGGGGAGGTATGGCTACACCTTC.

The gene calls are TRBV5-1 and TRBJ1-2; D is undetermined. The CDR3 loop spans 14 amino acids. Deletions cut 3 bases from V and 8 bases from J, with 17 bases between. Germline V gives CDR1 SGHRS, CDR2 YFSETQ. The CDR3 bases are TGCGCCAGCAGCTACCAGACGGCCCGGGAGGGCTACACCTTC. Translated, it gives CASSYQTAREGYTF.

The chain combines TRBV7-9 with TRBJ2-1; D might be TRBD1 (6 bases). V shed 5 bases and J shed 4 bases, with 15 bases lying between them. CDR1 and CDR2 from the germline V gene are SEHNR and FQNEAQ (reference sequence). The CDR3 runs to 15 residues. This chain's CDR3 is CASSITGPGYNEQFF. CDR3 nucleotide sequence: TGTGCCAGCAGCATTACAGGGCCAGGATACAATGAGCAGTTCTTC.

J is TRBJ2-1 and V is TRBV4-1; 9 bases map to TRBD2. The CDR3 extends over 16 amino acids. The J segment lost 9 bases and the V segment lost 1 base, leaving 10 bases of the junction unmatched. Germline CDR1 reads MGHRA; CDR2 reads YSYEKL. The CDR3 protein is CASSQASGGPAGEQFF. The CDR3 DNA is TGCGCCAGCAGCCAAGCCAGCGGGGGGCCTGCCGGTGAGCAGTTCTTC.